This entry lists 15 T cell receptor beta chains sequenced from one sample in a study of read filtering for tumor transcriptome and immune sequencing. This library used approximately 0.4 ug RNA and molecular barcoded adaptors spanning alpha/delta and beta/gamma chains. TCRdb re-analysed the reads in MiXCR, keeping a single row per CDR3 protein. The table records about 50,000 distinct CDR3 sequences, roughly a fifth of them present only once. Sample: a population of CD138-negative cells sorted from bone marrow. All receptors come from a donor aged 40 or over with multiple myeloma.

The table lists this clonotype with many counts. V is TRBV6-1 and J is TRBJ1-1, with 7 bases lining up with TRBD1. V dropped 8 bases and J dropped 1; count of bases not matched to a gene: 4. This CDR3 is 13 amino acids long. Germline assignment: CDR1 MNHNS and CDR2 SASEGT. The CDR3 nucleotides read TGTGCCAGCGGGACAGACCAGAACACTGAAGCTTTCTTT. Its protein is CASGTDQNTEAFF.

This clonotype came up many times. V is TRBV29-1 and J is TRBJ2-5, with a possible D match to TRBD1 (6 bases). This CDR3 spans 12 amino acids. Trimming removed 4 bases at V and 5 bases at J, with 11 bases between. CDR1 is SQVTM and CDR2 is ANQGSEA in the germline V gene. The CDR3 region has the DNA TGCAGCGTTGTTACAGGGACGGAGACCCAGTACTTC. This gives the protein CSVVTGTETQYF.

By share, this clonotype counts as medium-sized. The chain recombines TRBV29-1 with TRBJ2-1; D not resolved. V was trimmed by 8 bases and J by 4 bases, leaving 12 bases between them. This CDR3 is built from 12 residues. Per germline, CDR1 SQVTM and CDR2 ANQGSEA. The chain's CDR3 is CSTQDGYNEQFF. In DNA form, the CDR3 reads TGCAGCACCCAGGACGGATACAATGAGCAGTTCTTC.

This clonotype was recorded at least ten times. The chain combines TRBV3-1 with TRBJ2-7, with D perhaps matching TRBD2 (5 bases). CDR3 length: 15 residues. The germline V gene encodes CDR1 LGHDT and CDR2 YNNKEL (reference sequence). The V gene lost 4 bases and the J gene lost 7 bases, with 20 bases spanning the gap. For the CDR3, the DNA is TGTGCCAGCAGCCCGGCGGGCACATACTCTAGGGAGCAGTACTTC. It specifies CASSPAGTYSREQYF.

This clonotype turned up a few times. The chain combines TRBV6-5 with TRBJ2-5, with D unresolved. Germline V gene lookup returns CDR1 MNHEY and CDR2 SVGAGI. This CDR3 contains 15 residues. V was trimmed by 8 bases and J by 5 bases, leaving 21 bases between them. The DNA of the CDR3 is TGTGCCAGCGTATACACAGCCCGCCCGGAGGAGACCCAGTACTTC. It yields the protein CASVYTARPEETQYF.

This clonotype was seen ten or more times. This rearrangement joins TRBV20-1 to TRBJ2-3; TRBD2 matches at 13 bases. The germline CDR1 and CDR2 sequences are DFQATT and SNEGSKA (reference sequence). This CDR3 region has 21 residues. With V trimmed by 4 bases and J by 2 bases, 21 bases remained unmatched. The CDR3 sequence: CSATDNTRTSGRVGTTDTQYF. The CDR3 DNA reads TGCAGTGCTACCGACAATACACGGACTAGCGGGAGAGTTGGCACCACAGATACGCAGTATTTT.

This clonotype was seen repeatedly, ten times or more. The V and J genes are TRBV5-4 and TRBJ2-5, with D perhaps matching TRBD2 (5 bases). From germline, CDR1 is SGHNT and CDR2 YYREEE (reference sequence). The germline V and J ends were trimmed by 0 bases and 5 bases, with 11 bases remaining between them. The CDR3 contains 14 residues. The CDR3 region has the DNA TGTGCCAGCAGCTTGGGAGGGCCAAGCGAGACCCAGTACTTC. This gives the protein CASSLGGPSETQYF.

With respect to this clonotype: This may be a read error: a much more frequent sequence differs by one nucleotide. The V and J genes are TRBV24-1 and TRBJ2-6; D may correspond to TRBD1 or TRBD2 (6 bases each). V lost 2 bases and J lost 2, with 18 bases in between. This CDR3 has 19 amino acids. CDR1 is KGHDR and CDR2 is SFDVKD in the germline V gene. CDR3 loop: CATSDSLGGIRPGANVLTF. The CDR3 DNA sequence: TGTGCCACCAGTGATTCCTTAGGGGGGATCCGCCCTGGGGCCAACGTCCTGACTTTC.

For this clonotype: A much larger clone is a single base away; this may be a read error. The conserved closing phenylalanine or tryptophan is absent in this CDR3, likely reflecting a read error. The chain is built from TRBV12-3 or TRBV12-4 and TRBJ2-3; D is possibly TRBD1 (6 bases). The CDR3 is made up of 19 amino acids. Trimming shortened V by 5 bases and J by 1 base, and 25 bases separated the two germline ends. CDR3 in DNA: TGTGCCAGCAGTCCCTCAGGGGAGACGGGTCCAAGGGGCACAGATACGCAGTATCTT. Translating it yields CASSPSGETGPRGTDTQYL.

This clonotype was recorded a few times. The genes are TRBV20-1 and TRBJ2-7, with a tentative D call TRBD1 (6 bases). Looked up from germline, CDR1 is DFQATT and CDR2 is SNEGSKA (reference sequence). This CDR3 comprises 13 residues. Trimming took 7 bases from V and 5 from J, leaving 18 bases between them. This CDR3 is CSVIQGKGDEQYF. DNA of the CDR3: TGCAGTGTTATACAGGGTAAAGGTGACGAGCAGTACTTC.

This clonotype was observed many times. The CDR3 protein is CASSFRDRVRYGYTF. The CDR3 bases are TGTGCCAGCAGTTTCCGGGACAGGGTTAGGTATGGCTACACCTTC. The rearrangement joins TRBV12-3 or TRBV12-4 to TRBJ1-2, with 9 bases matching TRBD1. The CDR3 sequence is 15 residues long. V was clipped by 3 bases and J by 5 bases; unmatched bases: 7.

This clonotype has a count of ten or more. The gene calls are TRBV10-3 and TRBJ2-5; TRBD1 matches at 12 bases. Germline CDR1 ENHRY, CDR2 SYGVKD. Trimming cost V 8 bases and J 5 bases; bases outside gene matches: 12. The CDR3 runs to 16 residues. CDR3 protein: CAIPPGTGGHRETQYF. Here the CDR3 DNA reads TGTGCCATCCCCCCCGGGACAGGGGGCCACAGGGAGACCCAGTACTTC.

This clonotype was picked up a small number of times. One base away lies a much larger clone, so this may be a sequencing read error. The chain links TRBV28 to TRBJ2-7; TRBD2 aligns across 7 bases. CDR1 is MDHEN and CDR2 is SYDVKM in the germline V gene. CDR3 length: 17 amino acids. The CDR3 nucleotides read TGTGCCAGCAGTTCCCCGTCCGGACTGGGGAGGGGTTACGGGCAGTACTTC. The encoded protein is CASSSPSGLGRGYGQYF.

Ten or more counts support this clonotype. The chain links TRBV7-2 to TRBJ2-3; 8 bases align to TRBD1. Losses at the gene ends were 5 bases for V and 9 bases for J; bases not matched to a gene: 7. The CDR3 loop spans 13 amino acids. In germline, CDR1 is SGHTA, CDR2 FQGNSA. This CDR3 is CASSRPGGATQYF. DNA of the CDR3: TGTGCCAGCAGCCGCCCAGGGGGCGCGACGCAGTATTTT.

This clonotype was counted ten times or more. This chain links TRBV3-1 with TRBJ1-4; no clear D. V lost 1 base to trimming and J lost 5 bases, with 11 bases between them. Germline V gene sequence: CDR1 LGHDT, CDR2 YNNKEL (reference sequence). The CDR3 covers 15 residues. The CDR3 bases are TGTGCCAGCAGCCAAGGTATCTTGCGCAATGAAAAACTGTTTTTT. It yields the protein CASSQGILRNEKLFF.